The 25 T cell receptor beta chains presented below share a single source sample, sequenced in a study of blood T cell repertoires in COVID-19. TCRdb's table, derived via immunoSEQ multiplex PCR, lists solely in-frame clones and lacks some. The repertoire holds more than 140,000 clones, with about 86% as singletons. The specimen sequenced was peripheral blood. These receptor sequences come from a woman aged 60-70 years with acute or convalescent COVID-19.

The CDR3 DNA reads TGTGCCAGCAGCTTCAGGTGGGCCGTTCCCAGGGAGCTGTTTTTT. It yields the protein CASSFRWAVPRELFF. This chain joins TRBV7-9 and TRBJ2-2, with D uncertain. This CDR3 contains 15 residues. Germline V CDR1 and CDR2: SEHNR, FQNEAQ (reference sequence). The V end was cut by 3 bases, the J end by 9 bases, with 17 bases between.

V usage is TRBV5-4 and J usage is TRBJ2-4, with a tentative D call TRBD1 (5 bases). V gave up 0 bases and J gave up 9 bases, with 22 bases separating them. CDR1 is SGHNT and CDR2 is YYREEE in the germline V gene (reference sequence). The CDR3 runs to 17 residues. CDR3 in amino acids: CASSLEISGNPMGIQYF. For the CDR3, the DNA is TGTGCCAGCAGCTTGGAGATTTCAGGGAACCCGATGGGCATTCAGTACTTC.

This clone has a handful of counts. The identical CDR3 is also encoded by other nucleotide sequences in the sample. The V gene is TRBV9, the J gene TRBJ1-1, with 8 bases identical to TRBD1. Trimming removed 0 bases from V and 0 bases from J; junction bases left unmatched: 1. CDR3 length: 15 amino acids. Germline-derived CDR1 and CDR2 are SGDLS and YYNGEE. The CDR3: CASSVGDRLNTEAFF. The CDR3 nucleotides read TGTGCCAGCAGCGTAGGGGACAGGTTGAACACTGAAGCTTTCTTT.

The rearrangement joins TRBV4-2 to TRBJ1-2; TRBD1 might be the D (5 bases). This CDR3 region has 18 residues. Germline loops: CDR1 LGHNA, CDR2 YNFKEQ. Trimming shortened V by 0 bases and J by 9 bases, and 26 bases separated the two germline ends. CDR3 amino acids: CASSQDGSLTALSMSYTF. The CDR3 DNA reads TGTGCCAGCAGCCAAGACGGTTCGTTGACAGCCCTCTCGATGAGCTACACCTTC.

The rearrangement links TRBV6-2 or TRBV6-3 to TRBJ2-7; D may be TRBD1 (8 bases). Germline CDR1 is MNHEY and CDR2 is SVGEGT. The CDR3 loop spans 15 amino acids. V was trimmed by 5 bases and J by 5 bases, leaving 19 bases between them. This chain's CDR3 is CASSREGPGGHEQYF. CDR3 coding DNA: TGTGCCAGCAGTAGGGAGGGTCCAGGGGGCCACGAGCAGTACTTC.

The chain uses TRBV29-1 and TRBJ2-7; TRBD2 aligns across 12 bases. Germline V lookup: CDR1 SQVTM, CDR2 ANQGSEA. The CDR3 has 15 residues. The ends lost 4 bases at V and 6 bases at J; junction bases unmatched: 10. The CDR3 loop is CSVAQLAGGRSEQYF. CDR3 nucleotides: TGCAGCGTTGCTCAGCTAGCGGGGGGGCGTAGCGAGCAGTACTTC.

This clone was counted only a few times. This sequence joins TRBV4-1 and TRBJ2-2; D may be TRBD1 (6 bases). Trimming took 1 base from V and 1 from J, leaving 13 bases between them. CDR3 length: 17 amino acids. Germline assignment: CDR1 MGHRA and CDR2 YSYEKL. CDR3 protein: CASSQGFRGLNTGELFF. DNA of the CDR3: TGCGCCAGCAGCCAAGGCTTCAGGGGCCTGAACACCGGGGAGCTGTTTTTT.

This clone was detected once. This chain uses TRBV6-5 with TRBJ2-7, with D maybe TRBD2 (5 bases). Germline values: CDR1 MNHEY, CDR2 SVGAGI. V gave up 6 bases and J gave up 4 bases, with 10 bases separating them. The CDR3 totals 12 residues. This CDR3 reads CASSPGGYEQYF. The CDR3 DNA follows: TGTGCCAGCAGCCCCGGCGGGTACGAGCAGTACTTC.

This rearrangement joins TRBV5-1 to TRBJ1-2, with TRBD1 as a possible D gene (5 bases). The CDR3 has 13 residues. V was pared by 1 base and J by 5 bases, with 9 bases between. The V gene's germline CDR1 is SGHRS and CDR2 YFSETQ. Here the CDR3 reads CASSLQGGYGYTF. CDR3 DNA: TGCGCCAGCAGCTTGCAGGGTGGGTATGGCTACACCTTC.

The chain combines TRBV19 with TRBJ2-5; 10 bases are shared with TRBD1. The germline V gene encodes CDR1 LNHDA and CDR2 SQIVND (reference sequence). This CDR3 has 15 amino acids. V gave up 7 bases and J gave up 2 bases; unmatched junction bases: 7. CDR3 nucleotide sequence: TGTGCCAGTATGGACAGGGGGGCTACTCAAGAGACCCAGTACTTC. Translating gives CASMDRGATQETQYF.

J is TRBJ1-1 and V is TRBV20-1, with unresolved D. V was shortened by 6 bases and J by 7 bases, with 9 bases between the two germline ends. This CDR3 contains 10 residues. Germline CDR1 and CDR2: DFQATT and SNEGSKA (reference sequence). CDR3 nucleotide sequence: TGCAGTGCCTTGAGGTATGAAGCTTTCTTT. Residues: CSALRYEAFF.

The chain couples TRBV9 to TRBJ2-3; 8 nucleotides match TRBD1. Per the germline V gene, CDR1 is SGDLS and CDR2 is YYNGEE. V dropped 4 bases and J dropped 4; count of bases not matched to a gene: 11. The CDR3 loop spans 16 amino acids. The CDR3 DNA is TGTGCCAGCAGCATACGGACAGGGAAGTTTGCAGATACGCAGTATTTT. Protein product: CASSIRTGKFADTQYF.

Here the CDR3 DNA reads TGTGCCAGCAGTGAAATCAAGAACCCTAGGTACTTC. This encodes CASSEIKNPRYF. The genes are TRBV6-1 and TRBJ2-7; D is unresolved. From germline, CDR1 is MNHNS and CDR2 SASEGT. This CDR3 contains 12 residues. V lost 2 bases to trimming and J lost 12 bases, with 14 bases between them.

A single count supports this clone. The chain couples TRBV5-4 to TRBJ2-7; D is perhaps TRBD1 (6 bases). This CDR3 contains 15 residues. CDR1 and CDR2 from the germline V gene are SGHNT and YYREEE (reference sequence). V lost 0 bases, J lost 3 bases, and 13 bases lay in between. The chain's CDR3 is CASSLGLGQRYEQYF. The CDR3 DNA reads TGTGCCAGCAGCTTGGGTCTAGGACAGCGCTACGAGCAGTACTTC.

The chain's CDR3 is CASSLGQGGGYEQYF. The CDR3 coding sequence is TGCGCCAGCAGCTTGGGACAGGGGGGAGGCTACGAGCAGTACTTC. The chain has TRBV5-1 and TRBJ2-7; TRBD1 aligns across 9 bases. After removal of 0 bases from V and 3 bases from J, the junction contained 4 bases not matched to a gene. Germline-derived CDR1 and CDR2 are SGHRS and YFSETQ. This CDR3 contains 15 residues.

The rearrangement links TRBV7-6 to TRBJ1-5, with a tentative D call TRBD1 (6 bases). In germline, CDR1 is SGHVS, CDR2 FNYEAQ. Trimming removed 5 bases from V and 0 bases from J, with 14 bases in between. The CDR3 covers 16 residues. CDR3: CASSAGTPYSNQPQHF. CDR3 in DNA: TGTGCCAGCAGCGCCGGGACACCCTATAGCAATCAGCCCCAGCATTTT.

The chain couples TRBV6-5 to TRBJ2-1; tentatively, D is TRBD2 (6 bases). Germline V gene lookup returns CDR1 MNHEY and CDR2 SVGAGI. Trimming pared 7 bases from V and 6 bases from J, leaving 19 bases between. This CDR3 region has 15 residues. Here the CDR3 DNA reads TGTGCCAGCAAAGAACTGGAACTAGCAGCCAATGAGCAGTTCTTC. Protein: CASKELELAANEQFF.

The chain joins TRBV21-1 to TRBJ2-1; the table's D call of TRBD2 was not tested on the DNA. TRBV21-1 is noted as a pseudogene. There are 18 residues in the CDR3. The CDR3 loop is CASRGCGGPAPSYNEQFF. In DNA form, the CDR3 reads TGTGCCAGCAGAGGGTGCGGGGGGCCGGCTCCCTCCTACAATGAGCAGTTCTTC.

This rearrangement joins TRBV24-1 to TRBJ2-1; 13 bases line up with TRBD2. Per germline, CDR1 KGHDR and CDR2 SFDVKD. Losses at the gene ends were 5 bases for V and 3 bases for J; bases not matched to a gene: 3. The CDR3 spans 16 residues. CDR3 region: CATSATSGGDYNEQFF. The DNA of the CDR3 is TGTGCCACCAGTGCCACTAGCGGGGGGGACTACAATGAGCAGTTCTTC.

The V and J genes are TRBV4-3 and TRBJ1-2, with TRBD1 matching 11 bases. Germline CDR1 reads LGHNA; CDR2 reads YSLEER. CDR3 size: 14 residues. The J segment lost 2 bases and the V segment lost 4 bases, leaving 0 bases of the junction unmatched. The CDR3 spells CASSRTGGNYGYTF. In DNA form, the CDR3 reads TGCGCCAGCAGCCGGACAGGGGGCAACTATGGCTACACCTTC.

J is TRBJ2-1 and V is TRBV5-1, with 8 bases aligning to TRBD1. Germline V gene data show CDR1 as SGHRS and CDR2 as YFSETQ. V shed 0 bases and J 7 bases; nucleotides not matched to a gene: 6. The CDR3 runs to 15 residues. The CDR3 region has the DNA TGCGCCAGCAGCTTGGCACAGGGGGGCCGAAATGAGCAGTTCTTC. Translating it yields CASSLAQGGRNEQFF.

This rearrangement joins TRBV19 to TRBJ1-2, with 7 bases identical to TRBD1. The germline CDR1 and CDR2 sequences are LNHDA and SQIVND (reference sequence). V trimming: 5 bases; J trimming: 2 bases; junction bases outside the gene matches: 8. The CDR3 loop spans 15 amino acids. The CDR3 is CASSGGTDSNYGYTF. CDR3 sequence (DNA): TGTGCCAGTAGTGGAGGGACAGATTCAAACTATGGCTACACCTTC.

V and J are TRBV18 and TRBJ1-1, with 11 bases aligning to TRBD1. After removal of 8 bases from V and 3 bases from J, the junction contained 2 bases not matched to a gene. The CDR3 spans 13 residues. The germline gives CDR1 KGHSH, CDR2 LQKENI. CDR3 amino acids: CASGTGGDTEAFF. CDR3 bases: TGTGCCAGCGGGACAGGGGGAGACACTGAAGCTTTCTTT.

The table lists this clone with a count of one. This sequence joins TRBV7-9 and TRBJ1-3; TRBD1 aligns across 7 bases. J lost 0 bases, V lost 5 bases, and 4 bases had no gene match. This CDR3 is 15 amino acids long. CDR1 and CDR2 (germline): SEHNR, FQNEAQ (reference sequence). As DNA, the CDR3 is TGTGCCAGCAGCCCCGACAGGGTCTCTGGAAACACCATATATTTT. It is translated as CASSPDRVSGNTIYF. The entire variable domain, with the rest obtained from reference TRBV7-9 and TRBJ1-3, is as follows: DTGVSQNPRHKITKRGQNVTFRCDPISEHNRLYWYRQTLGQGPEFLTYFQNEAQLEKSRLLSDRFSAERPKGSFSTLEIQRTEQGDSAMYLCASSPDRVSGNTIYFGEGSWLTVV.

This chain uses TRBV3-1 (or the pseudogene TRBV3-2) with TRBJ1-2; 7 bases agree with TRBD1. This CDR3 comprises 15 residues. Per germline, CDR1 LGHDT and CDR2 YNNKEL (reference sequence). Losses at the gene ends were 4 bases for V and 0 bases for J; bases not matched to a gene: 5. The CDR3 nucleotides are TGTGCCAGCAGCCGCGGGACAGATTCTAACTATGGCTACACCTTC. This gives the protein CASSRGTDSNYGYTF.